This T cell receptor beta chain was retrieved from a study of T cell changes during pregnancy in multiple sclerosis. This CDR3 is 13 amino acids long. CDR1 and CDR2 from the germline V gene are SGHNT and YYREEE (reference sequence). Trimming took off 2 bases at V and 0 bases at J, with 6 bases between the two ends. Produced via immunoSEQ multiplex PCR; TCRdb's table is partial and in-frame only. Of some 50,000 clones listed, around 93% were seen once; the top ten hold 5.5% to 7.5%. The receptor was derived from a female donor with multiple sclerosis, enrolled in a pregnancy study. This rearrangement joins TRBV5-4 to TRBJ2-7, with D hard to call. Source: CD8+ T cells from peripheral blood mononuclear cells, taken in the first trimester of pregnancy. CDR3 residues: CASSFGGSYEQYF. In nucleotides, the CDR3 is TGTGCCAGCAGCTTCGGCGGCTCCTACGAGCAGTACTTC.